Below, 27 T cell receptor beta chains from the same sample are listed, as sequenced in a study of OX40 agonist ivuxolimab in advanced cancers. This table comes from immunoSEQ multiplex PCR, and its TCRdb copy is limited to in-frame clones, with some not included. Here the sample spans about 71,000 clones, more than 80% being singletons. Sample: CD4+ or CD8+ T cells sorted from blood, taken in a trial of the OX40 agonist ivuxolimab. Source of these receptors: an adult with an advanced solid tumor such as melanoma, head and neck, liver or kidney cancer.

The V gene is TRBV27, the J gene TRBJ2-2, with 7 bases fitting TRBD1. Germline V gene lookup returns CDR1 MNHEY and CDR2 SMNVEV (reference sequence). V lost 6 bases, J lost 4 bases, and 14 bases stayed unmatched. This CDR3 has 17 amino acids. The CDR3 coding sequence is TGTGCCAGCAGCCGAACCGCAGGGGGATCAGGCACCGGGGAGCTGTTTTTT. Its translation: CASSRTAGGSGTGELFF.

The chain employs TRBV4-1 and TRBJ2-1, with 8 bases identical to TRBD2. The J segment lost 8 bases and the V segment lost 1 base, leaving 10 bases of the junction unmatched. The CDR3 contains 16 residues. Per germline, CDR1 MGHRA and CDR2 YSYEKL. The CDR3 nucleotides read TGCGCCAGCAGCCAAGTGCCGGGACTAGTCCCTTATGAGCAGTTCTTC. Amino acid sequence: CASSQVPGLVPYEQFF.

This clone was seen a handful of times. The gene calls are TRBV18 and TRBJ1-5; tentatively, D is TRBD1 (6 bases). Per germline, CDR1 KGHSH and CDR2 LQKENI. The CDR3 is 15 amino acids. Trimming shortened V by 4 bases and J by 4 bases, and 14 bases separated the two germline ends. The CDR3 sequence is CASSQGQTTNQPQHF. CDR3 in DNA: TGTGCCAGCTCACAAGGACAGACTACTAATCAGCCCCAGCATTTT.

The chain joins TRBV5-1 to TRBJ1-4; D remains unclear. In germline, CDR1 is SGHRS, CDR2 YFSETQ. V lost 0 bases, J lost 3 bases, and 9 bases lay in between. This CDR3 contains 15 residues. Here the CDR3 reads CASSLDGIANEKLFF. DNA for the CDR3: TGCGCCAGCAGCTTGGACGGGATAGCTAATGAAAAACTGTTTTTT. Drawing the rest from reference TRBV5-1 and TRBJ1-4, the complete variable domain is KAGVTQTPRYLIKTRGQQVTLSCSPISGHRSVSWYQQTPGQGLQFLFEYFSETQRNKGNFPGRFSGRQFSNSRSEMNVSTLELGDSALYLCASSLDGIANEKLFFGSGTQLSVL.

The gene calls are TRBV7-9 and TRBJ1-3; 9 positions match TRBD1. With 5 bases clipped from V and 3 bases from J, the junction kept 11 bases outside the gene matches. Germline assignment: CDR1 SEHNR and CDR2 FQNEAQ (reference sequence). CDR3 length: 17 residues. The CDR3 coding sequence is TGTGCCAGCAGCCTCGCCGGGACAGGGTTATATGGAAACACCATATATTTT. Translation: CASSLAGTGLYGNTIYF.

This clone was observed a few times. V gene TRBV6-6 combines with J gene TRBJ1-6; TRBD1 agrees at 9 bases. CDR3 length: 14 residues. V lost 7 bases and J lost 8; bases outside the gene matches: 6. Per germline, CDR1 MNHNY and CDR2 SVGAGI (reference sequence). The CDR3: CASNSRDRDSPLHF. The CDR3 coding sequence is TGTGCCAGCAACTCCCGGGACAGGGATTCACCCCTCCACTTT.

CDR3 region: CASSPLSQGERGRKLFF. Written as DNA, the CDR3 is TGTGCCAGCTCACCACTCTCGCAGGGGGAAAGGGGGCGGAAACTGTTTTTT. This sequence joins TRBV18 and TRBJ1-4; 7 bases align to TRBD1. Per the germline V gene, CDR1 is KGHSH and CDR2 is LQKENI. V lost 1 base, J lost 11 bases, and 16 bases stayed unmatched. CDR3 length: 17 residues.

This clone was seen once. In DNA, the CDR3 is TGTGCCAGCAGCCAAGGCCAGCCTTCTAACTATGGCTACACCTTC. It encodes CASSQGQPSNYGYTF. V and J are TRBV4-2 and TRBJ1-2; the D is unclear. CDR1 and CDR2 (germline): LGHNA, YNFKEQ. The CDR3 length is 15 residues. The V gene lost 1 base and the J gene lost 0 bases, with 9 bases spanning the gap.

V is TRBV7-2 and J is TRBJ1-1, with D hard to call. The CDR3 consists of 15 residues. In germline, CDR1 is SGHTA, CDR2 FQGNSA. The V gene lost 5 bases and the J gene lost 4 bases, with 17 bases spanning the gap. This CDR3 reads CASSNLPGRATEAFF. For the CDR3, the DNA is TGTGCCAGCAGCAACCTTCCGGGGAGGGCCACTGAAGCTTTCTTT.

The V call is TRBV6-5, the J call TRBJ1-1; 9 bases map to TRBD1. Germline assignment: CDR1 MNHEY and CDR2 SVGAGI. The CDR3 consists of 13 residues. Trimming removed 2 bases from V and 12 bases from J; junction bases left unmatched: 7. The CDR3 loop is CASSYGGQGSSFF. CDR3 bases: TGTGCCAGCAGTTACGGGGGACAGGGCTCGTCTTTCTTT.

The rearrangement uses TRBV11-3 and TRBJ1-1, with D possibly TRBD1 on 6 matching bases. The CDR3 consists of 12 residues. V was shortened by 5 bases and J by 5 bases, with 9 bases between the two germline ends. Germline values: CDR1 SGHNT, CDR2 YENEEA. Written as DNA, the CDR3 is TGTGCCAGCAGCGGCAGGGGAACTGAAGCTTTCTTT. Translated: CASSGRGTEAFF.

The chain couples TRBV6-1 to TRBJ1-1; 8 nucleotides match TRBD1. After removal of 4 bases from V and 1 base from J, the junction contained 5 bases not matched to a gene. The CDR3 is made up of 15 amino acids. Germline V lookup: CDR1 MNHNS, CDR2 SASEGT. CDR3 protein: CASSATGEGNTEAFF. As DNA, the CDR3 is TGTGCCAGCAGTGCGACAGGGGAAGGGAACACTGAAGCTTTCTTT.

The count of this clone is one. The chain recombines TRBV28 with TRBJ1-1; no clear D. Trimming removed 7 bases from V and 2 bases from J, with 11 bases in between. Germline lookup yields CDR1 MDHEN and CDR2 SYDVKM. This CDR3 has 13 amino acids. The CDR3 sequence: CASTNGVNTEAFF. CDR3 nucleotides: TGTGCCAGCACGAACGGAGTAAACACTGAAGCTTTCTTT.

This clone came up once. The conserved phenylalanine or tryptophan normally closing the CDR3 is absent here, so this likely arose from a read error. The chain links TRBV7-9 to TRBJ1-2; D ambiguous. Germline CDR1 is SEHNR and CDR2 is FQNEAQ (reference sequence). The CDR3 runs to 13 residues. The V and J ends lost 1 base and 7 bases respectively, with 10 bases between them. CDR3 region: CASSLGGLGGYTL. CDR3 nucleotides: TGTGCCAGCAGCTTAGGCGGTTTGGGTGGCTACACCCTC.

V is TRBV19 and J is TRBJ1-1; the match to TRBD1 covers 8 bases. The CDR3 contains 14 residues. Unmatched junction bases numbered 3, after V lost 6 bases and J lost 0 bases. CDR1 is LNHDA and CDR2 is SQIVND in the germline V gene (reference sequence). The CDR3 DNA is TGTGCCAGTAGGATACAGGGGGTGAACACTGAAGCTTTCTTT. This gives the protein CASRIQGVNTEAFF.

The chain has TRBV10-3 and TRBJ1-2; tentatively, D is TRBD1 (6 bases). The CDR3 consists of 13 residues. CDR1 is ENHRY and CDR2 is SYGVKD in the germline V gene. Trimming took 10 bases from V and 2 from J, leaving 14 bases between them. The CDR3 here is CATAQGPNYGYTF. CDR3 DNA sequence: TGTGCCACGGCACAGGGACCGAACTATGGCTACACCTTC.

The V and J genes are TRBV6-5 and TRBJ1-2, with TRBD1 identical over 8 bases. Per germline, CDR1 MNHEY and CDR2 SVGAGI. Trimming at V came to 5 bases and at J to 6 bases, leaving 11 bases not matched to a gene. CDR3 length: 15 amino acids. The CDR3 DNA reads TGTGCCAGCAGTACGCGACAGGGGAAGAGGGATGGCTACACCTTC. Translation: CASSTRQGKRDGYTF.

This chain joins TRBV28 and TRBJ1-2; D is uncertain. Trimming shortened V by 4 bases and J by 4 bases, and 16 bases separated the two germline ends. The germline V gene has CDR1 MDHEN and CDR2 SYDVKM. The length of the CDR3 is 15 residues. CDR3 protein: CASSSLGTSRYGYTF. For the CDR3, the DNA is TGTGCCAGCAGTTCTCTAGGTACTTCCCGCTATGGCTACACCTTC.

This chain joins TRBV11-2 and TRBJ1-3; D gene unclear. This CDR3 is built from 15 residues. V shed 0 bases and J shed 4 bases, with 10 bases lying between them. CDR1 is SGHAT and CDR2 is FQNNGV in the germline V gene. The CDR3 nucleotides read TGTGCCAGCAGCTTAGATTGGGCTAGCGGAAACACCATATATTTT. This codes for CASSLDWASGNTIYF.

The CDR3 loop reads CASNRENIQYF. The CDR3 nucleotides read TGTGCCAGCAACAGGGAAAACATTCAGTACTTC. The genes are TRBV2 and TRBJ2-4; a weak D match, TRBD1 (6 bases). Germline V gene sequence: CDR1 SNHLY, CDR2 FYNNEI. This CDR3 has 11 amino acids. With 7 bases removed from V and 5 bases from J, the gap between germline ends came to 6 bases.

The genes are TRBV5-1 and TRBJ2-7; D ambiguous. The CDR3 loop spans 17 amino acids. The V end lost 3 bases, the J end lost 0 bases, and 19 bases lay between the germline ends. Germline CDR1 SGHRS, CDR2 YFSETQ. Here the CDR3 reads CASSSDAFNPHSYEQYV. As DNA, the CDR3 is TGCGCCAGCAGCTCTGACGCTTTCAACCCCCACTCCTACGAGCAGTACGTC.

CDR3 amino acids: CASSTLTSGRSDTQYF. CDR3 DNA: TGTGCCAGTAGTACTCTTACTAGCGGGAGGTCAGATACGCAGTATTTT. The chain couples TRBV19 to TRBJ2-3, with 12 positions matching TRBD2. This CDR3 comprises 16 residues. Germline CDR1 and CDR2: LNHDA and SQIVND (reference sequence). The V and J ends lost 4 bases and 4 bases, in that order; junction bases with no gene match: 6.

In this sample, this clone turned up once. The CDR3, as DNA: TGTGCCAGCTCACCTACAGGGAGGGGAGAGACCCAGTACTTC. Translated: CASSPTGRGETQYF. This rearrangement joins TRBV18 to TRBJ2-5; a weak D match, TRBD2 (7 bases). The CDR3 covers 14 residues. Trimming took off 3 bases at V and 4 bases at J, with 12 bases between the two ends. In germline, CDR1 is KGHSH, CDR2 LQKENI.

The chain joins TRBV5-1 to TRBJ2-5; maybe TRBD2 (6 bases). Trimming pared 7 bases from V and 2 bases from J, leaving 15 bases between. This CDR3 contains 14 residues. Germline CDR1 SGHRS, CDR2 YFSETQ. This chain's CDR3 is CASGLGEAQETQYF. CDR3 nucleotides: TGCGCCAGCGGTTTGGGGGAGGCGCAAGAGACCCAGTACTTC.

The chain joins TRBV6-1 to TRBJ1-2; 10 nucleotides agree with TRBD1. With 7 bases clipped from V and 8 bases from J, the junction kept 7 bases outside the gene matches. The V gene's germline CDR1 is MNHNS and CDR2 SASEGT. The CDR3 is made up of 13 amino acids. The CDR3 spells CASTRDRGGGYTF. CDR3 nucleotides: TGTGCCAGCACCCGGGACAGGGGTGGCGGCTACACCTTC.

The rearrangement links TRBV5-6 to TRBJ1-6; D remains unclear. The germline CDR1 and CDR2 sequences are SGHDT and YYEEEE. The CDR3 extends over 14 amino acids. The germline V and J ends were trimmed by 2 bases and 7 bases, with 10 bases remaining between them. The CDR3: CASSLREGNSPLHF. The CDR3 DNA follows: TGTGCCAGCAGCTTAAGAGAAGGCAATTCACCCCTCCACTTT.

The V call is TRBV5-1, the J call TRBJ2-1; tentatively, D is TRBD1 (5 bases). The germline V and J ends were trimmed by 4 bases and 10 bases, with 15 bases remaining between them. The CDR3 runs to 13 residues. The V gene's germline CDR1 is SGHRS and CDR2 YFSETQ. CDR3 protein: CASSPLQDGEQFF. DNA of the CDR3: TGCGCCAGCAGCCCTTTACAGGACGGGGAGCAGTTCTTC.